A single sample gave rise to the 20 T cell receptor beta chains below, sequenced in a study of early T cells in non-severe SARS-CoV-2 infection. TCRdb called the 5' RACE reads again in MiXCR, with one record for every CDR3 protein. Among some 61,000 distinct CDR3 sequences listed, around 10% were seen once. Sequenced material: whole blood, taken at baseline. The receptors come from an adult who was a healthcare worker with PCR-confirmed SARS-CoV-2 infection or an uninfected control (not recorded which).

The genes are TRBV20-1 and TRBJ2-7, with TRBD2 matching over 7 bases. The germline gives CDR1 DFQATT, CDR2 SNEGSKA (reference sequence). The CDR3 has 14 residues. V dropped 2 bases and J dropped 1; count of bases not matched to a gene: 5. CDR3 protein: CSARSPGLSYEQYF. CDR3 in DNA: TGCAGTGCTAGATCCCCGGGACTATCCTACGAGCAGTACTTC.

This clonotype has a handful of counts. V usage is TRBV6-1 and J usage is TRBJ1-5; no firm D call. V lost 4 bases to trimming and J lost 3 bases, with 13 bases between them. The CDR3 length is 15 residues. CDR1 and CDR2 from the germline V gene are MNHNS and SASEGT. The CDR3 region is CASSAGPSPNQPQHF. Here the CDR3 DNA reads TGTGCCAGCAGTGCCGGACCTAGCCCCAATCAGCCCCAGCATTTT.

This clonotype was detected many times. V gene TRBV4-1 combines with J gene TRBJ2-7; maybe TRBD1 (6 bases). The V gene's germline CDR1 is MGHRA and CDR2 YSYEKL. The CDR3 totals 17 residues. The V gene lost 0 bases and the J gene lost 4 bases, with 19 bases spanning the gap. Here the CDR3 reads CASSQEDVGPRGYEQYF. The CDR3 bases are TGCGCCAGCAGCCAAGAGGACGTTGGCCCCAGGGGTTACGAGCAGTACTTC.

CDR3 sequence (DNA): TGTGCCAGCAGCTTAGCATGGGGGGCGACGCTAGACGAGCAGTACTTC. This sequence encodes CASSLAWGATLDEQYF. The V and J genes are TRBV7-2 and TRBJ2-7; D tentatively reads TRBD1 or TRBD2 (6 bases each). V was clipped by 0 bases and J by 5 bases, with 17 bases between them. The CDR3 has 16 residues. Germline CDR1 reads SGHTA; CDR2 reads FQGNSA.

There are a few counts of this clonotype. The CDR3 nucleotides are TGTGCCAGCAGCACCGGACAGGGAAAGAGAAATACGCAGTATTTT. Translation gives CASSTGQGKRNTQYF. The chain has TRBV7-9 and TRBJ2-3; 8 nucleotides agree with TRBD1. CDR3 length: 15 residues. J gave up 7 bases and V 5 bases, and 11 bases lay outside the gene matches. Germline loops: CDR1 SEHNR, CDR2 FQNEAQ (reference sequence). The full variable domain, with the rest looked up from reference TRBV7-9 and TRBJ2-3, is DTGVSQNPRHKITKRGQNVTFRCDPISEHNRLYWYRQTLGQGPEFLTYFQNEAQLEKSRLLSDRFSAERPKGSFSTLEIQRTEQGDSAMYLCASSTGQGKRNTQYFGPGTRLTVL.

This clonotype was observed a few times. This sequence joins TRBV11-2 and TRBJ2-5, with D maybe TRBD1 (5 bases). Per the germline V gene, CDR1 is SGHAT and CDR2 is FQNNGV. With 3 bases removed from V and 5 bases from J, the gap between germline ends came to 13 bases. The CDR3 loop spans 14 amino acids. Written as DNA, the CDR3 is TGTGCCAGCAGCTTGAGTTGGGGCTGGGAGACCCAGTACTTC. Protein sequence: CASSLSWGWETQYF.

This clonotype was found a few times. This chain joins TRBV18 and TRBJ1-6, with 7 bases identical to TRBD1. Unmatched junction bases numbered 10, after V lost 5 bases and J lost 9 bases. The CDR3 runs 15 residues. Germline-derived CDR1 and CDR2 are KGHSH and LQKENI. This chain's CDR3 is CASSTRQGWVSPLHF. In DNA, the CDR3 is TGTGCCAGCTCAACGAGACAGGGTTGGGTTTCACCCCTCCACTTT.

This clonotype was counted a few times. The chain couples TRBV4-1 to TRBJ1-5, with 9 bases lining up with TRBD1. The CDR3 has 16 amino acids. The V and J ends lost 0 bases and 5 bases, in that order; junction bases with no gene match: 5. Germline assignment: CDR1 MGHRA and CDR2 YSYEKL. The CDR3 nucleotides are TGCGCCAGCAGCCAAGATCGTGGGACAGGGTATCAGCCCCAGCATTTT. Its translation: CASSQDRGTGYQPQHF.

This clonotype was recorded at least ten times. The CDR3 is CSVDSYNEQFF. The CDR3 nucleotides are TGCAGCGTGGACAGCTACAATGAGCAGTTCTTC. V gene TRBV29-1 combines with J gene TRBJ2-1, with TRBD1 as a possible D gene (6 bases). The V end lost 6 bases, the J end lost 3 bases, and 6 bases lay between the germline ends. CDR1 SQVTM and CDR2 ANQGSEA come from the germline V gene. CDR3 size: 11 residues.

This clonotype was counted a few times. The V and J genes are TRBV19 and TRBJ2-7; tentatively, D is TRBD1 (6 bases). The CDR3 is 15 residues long. Looked up from germline, CDR1 is LNHDA and CDR2 is SQIVND (reference sequence). V was shortened by 5 bases and J by 0 bases, with 14 bases between the two germline ends. This CDR3 reads CASSAASDSSYEQYF. The CDR3 coding sequence is TGTGCCAGTAGTGCCGCATCGGACAGCTCCTACGAGCAGTACTTC.

This clonotype came up many times. The V call is TRBV27, the J call TRBJ1-1; TRBD1 might be the D (6 bases). Deletions cut 5 bases from V and 8 bases from J, with 18 bases between. The V gene's germline CDR1 is MNHEY and CDR2 SMNVEV (reference sequence). The CDR3 spans 14 residues. CDR3 residues: CASSRPGELTEAFF. CDR3 sequence (DNA): TGTGCCAGCAGTCGCCCAGGGGAACTTACGGAAGCTTTCTTT.

This clonotype was detected many times. CDR3 bases: TGTGCCAGCAGGAAGGGGACAGCTACAGATACGCAGTATTTT. Its protein is CASRKGTATDTQYF. V and J are TRBV2 and TRBJ2-3; 7 positions agree with TRBD1. CDR3 length equals 14 residues. Germline V lookup: CDR1 SNHLY, CDR2 FYNNEI. The trim removed 6 bases at V and 3 bases at J, leaving 6 bases unmatched. Variable domain in full (rest from reference TRBV2 and TRBJ2-3): EPEVTQTPSHQVTQMGQEVILRCVPISNHLYFYWYRQILGQKVEFLVSFYNNEISEKSEIFDDQFSVERPDGSNFTLKIRSTKLEDSAMYFCASRKGTATDTQYFGPGTRLTVL.

This clonotype was observed a few times. The V call is TRBV28, the J call TRBJ2-3; no definite D call. The CDR3 covers 12 residues. The V and J ends lost 6 bases and 3 bases respectively, with 7 bases between them. Per germline, CDR1 MDHEN and CDR2 SYDVKM. The CDR3 DNA reads as TGTGCCAGCAGAGATCAAACAGATACGCAGTATTTT. It codes for CASRDQTDTQYF.

This clonotype was observed a few times. This chain uses TRBV20-1 with TRBJ2-5, with a tentative D call TRBD2 (5 bases). CDR3 length: 12 residues. The V gene's germline CDR1 is DFQATT and CDR2 SNEGSKA (reference sequence). V lost 8 bases to trimming and J lost 1 base, with 11 bases between them. Here the CDR3 reads CSFLRGQETQYF. The DNA of the CDR3 is TGCAGTTTCCTCCGGGGCCAAGAGACCCAGTACTTC.

This clonotype was seen more than once but under ten times. The chain couples TRBV7-9 to TRBJ2-5; the D gene is possibly TRBD2 (5 bases). Germline CDR1 reads SEHNR; CDR2 reads FQNEAQ (reference sequence). Trimming pared 3 bases from V and 2 bases from J, leaving 10 bases between. This CDR3 contains 14 residues. Here the CDR3 reads CASSLDWTQETQYF. DNA of the CDR3: TGTGCCAGCAGCTTGGACTGGACTCAAGAGACCCAGTACTTC.

This clonotype was observed a few times. The genes are TRBV2 and TRBJ2-3; D is perhaps TRBD2 (5 bases). Germline CDR1 is SNHLY and CDR2 is FYNNEI. The ends were cut back, 5 bases at V and 2 bases at J, with 14 bases in the middle. This CDR3 is built from 15 residues. The CDR3 reads CASSLTRYVTDTQYF. CDR3 in DNA: TGTGCCAGCAGTCTCACTAGATACGTCACAGATACGCAGTATTTT.

This clonotype has more than one count but fewer than ten. V is TRBV18 and J is TRBJ1-5; a weak D match, TRBD1 (5 bases). The CDR3 is made up of 13 amino acids. V lost 4 bases, J lost 4 bases, and 8 bases lay in between. CDR1 is KGHSH, CDR2 LQKENI, per germline. Here the CDR3 DNA reads TGTGCCAGCTCACGGGCAGGGAATCAGCCCCAGCATTTT. Translating gives CASSRAGNQPQHF.

CDR3 protein: CASSEDRVTDTQYF. Here the CDR3 DNA reads TGCGCCAGCAGTGAGGACAGGGTGACAGATACGCAGTATTTT. The chain recombines TRBV10-1 with TRBJ2-3; 7 bases align to TRBD1. The CDR3 contains 14 residues. J was trimmed by 3 bases and V by 2 bases; bases with no gene match: 2. Germline lookup yields CDR1 WNHNN and CDR2 SYGVQD (reference sequence).

The V and J genes are TRBV29-1 and TRBJ2-4, with 7 bases fitting TRBD2. After removal of 6 bases from V and 1 base from J, the junction contained 3 bases not matched to a gene. This CDR3 has 13 amino acids. Germline values: CDR1 SQVTM, CDR2 ANQGSEA. The CDR3 sequence: CSVRGGAKNIQYF. DNA for the CDR3: TGCAGCGTCCGGGGAGGGGCCAAAAACATTCAGTACTTC.

This clonotype turned up a few times. V usage is TRBV27 and J usage is TRBJ2-3, with 8 bases matching TRBD1. CDR1 and CDR2 from the germline V gene are MNHEY and SMNVEV (reference sequence). With V trimmed by 5 bases and J by 4 bases, 5 bases remained unmatched. The CDR3 is 14 amino acids. CDR3 nucleotide sequence: TGTGCCAGCAGTCAGGACAGGGAGCCAGATACGCAGTATTTT. It yields the protein CASSQDREPDTQYF.